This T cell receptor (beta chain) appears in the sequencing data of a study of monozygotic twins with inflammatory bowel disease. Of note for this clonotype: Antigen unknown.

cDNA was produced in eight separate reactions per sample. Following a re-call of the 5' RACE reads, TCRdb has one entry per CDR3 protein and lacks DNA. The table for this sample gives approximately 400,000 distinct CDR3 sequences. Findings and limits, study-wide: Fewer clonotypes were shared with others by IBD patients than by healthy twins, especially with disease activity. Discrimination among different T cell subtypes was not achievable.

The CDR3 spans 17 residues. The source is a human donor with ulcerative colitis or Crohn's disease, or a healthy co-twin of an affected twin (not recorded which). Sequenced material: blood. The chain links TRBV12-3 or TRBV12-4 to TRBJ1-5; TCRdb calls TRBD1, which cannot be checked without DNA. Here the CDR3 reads CASNPGTRKHSNQPQHF.